This TCR beta chain was captured in a study of cytomegalovirus exposure and HLA in healthy donors. CDR3 length equals 14 residues. Vbeta (60) and Jbeta (13) primers were used in the PCR. The table came from immunoSEQ multiplex PCR; TCRdb's copy has only in-frame clones and leaves some out. This sample has over 140,000 clones, with just under 85% found just once. Regarding the study as a whole: In a later analysis, productive TCRs from donors in an Asian-associated ancestry cluster reportedly carried fewer N-insertions than the cohort mean. V- and J-gene trimming in TCR beta was tied to a missense DCLRE1C variant by an analysis performed later. Presence/absence analyses took donor sequencing depth as roughly uniform.

Concerning this clone: Its antigen is still unknown.

What was sequenced was PBMCs. This TCR was sampled from a man aged 25 to 45 in good health and CMV-seropositive. The chain joins TRBV21-1 to TRBJ2-7; TRBD2 reflects the table's D call only, with no check against the DNA. TRBV21-1 counts as a pseudogene. CDR3: CASRGAGGSYEQYF. The CDR3 DNA sequence: TGTGCCAGCAGGGGAGCGGGGGGTTCCTACGAGCAGTACTTC.